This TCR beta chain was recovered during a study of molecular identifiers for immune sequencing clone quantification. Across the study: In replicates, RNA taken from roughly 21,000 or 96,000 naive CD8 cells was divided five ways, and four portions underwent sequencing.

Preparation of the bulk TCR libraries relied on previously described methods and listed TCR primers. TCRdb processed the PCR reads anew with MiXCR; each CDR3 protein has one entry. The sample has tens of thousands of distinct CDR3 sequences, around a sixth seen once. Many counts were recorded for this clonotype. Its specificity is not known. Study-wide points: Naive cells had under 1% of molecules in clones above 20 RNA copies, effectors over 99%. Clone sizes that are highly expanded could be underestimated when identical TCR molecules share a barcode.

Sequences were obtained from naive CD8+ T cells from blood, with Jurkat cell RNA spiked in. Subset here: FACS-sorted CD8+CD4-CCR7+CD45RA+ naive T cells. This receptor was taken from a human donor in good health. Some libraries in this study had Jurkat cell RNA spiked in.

The CDR3 coding sequence is TGTGCCAGCAGTTACTCGAACGTTGCTGAGCAGTTCTTC. This sequence encodes CASSYSNVAEQFF. V is TRBV6-5 and J is TRBJ2-1; D gene ambiguous. This CDR3 spans 13 amino acids. V dropped 0 bases and J dropped 9 bases, with 9 bases sitting between them. Looked up from germline, CDR1 is MNHEY and CDR2 is SVGAGI.